This entry describes one T cell receptor beta chain. Its antigen remains unknown. The ends were cut back, 8 bases at V and 3 bases at J, with 21 bases in the middle. Germline V gene data show CDR1 as MNHEY and CDR2 as SMNVEV (reference sequence). The CDR3 sequence is 16 residues long. The data belong to a study of blood T cells in healthy people across ages. The overall study: Per every two T cells, about one barcoded beta molecule was captured by template switching. General observations from the study: Donor CMV status, an unknown factor, possibly confounded changes in expanded clonotypes. Diversity estimates from one million T cells were considered underestimates.

Through a sample-barcoded 5' primer and a J-beta primer mix, a second PCR was run for roughly 7 to 12 cycles. Every cDNA molecule carried a tag from a template-switch adaptor bearing 12 random nucleotides. TCRdb re-derived calls from the 5' RACE reads in MiXCR, one entry per CDR3 protein. Of about 680,000 distinct CDR3 sequences listed, 45% to 50% are singletons. This clonotype originated in a woman aged 60-75 years in good health. The chain couples TRBV27 to TRBJ2-3; TRBD2 might be the D (6 bases). Sequencing was carried out using blood. CDR3 nucleotides: TGTGCCAGCCAACGGGAGAGGGATGTTATAACAGATACGCAGTATTTT. This gives the protein CASQRERDVITDTQYF.